Sequencing of this TCR beta chain was carried out in a study of T-cell memory formation after mild COVID-19. This clonotype was counted a few times. TCRdb reprocessed the 5' RACE reads via MiXCR and lists one record per CDR3 protein. In the table there are around 340,000 distinct CDR3 sequences, around 15% of which are singletons. V lost 2 bases and J 6 bases, leaving 11 bases between the germline ends. The CDR3 contains 13 residues. The germline CDR1 and CDR2 sequences are SGHRS and YFSETQ. The TCR was taken from a man between 18 and 35 years old who had mild COVID-19 (a few samples of this study predate the infection). Cell type and time point are not known. The specimen sequenced was PBMCs or a T cell subset sorted from them (not recorded which). The chain uses TRBV5-1 and TRBJ1-1; D gene ambiguous. The CDR3 reads CASSFDPGPEAFF. The CDR3 DNA is TGCGCCAGCAGCTTCGACCCCGGGCCTGAAGCTTTCTTT.